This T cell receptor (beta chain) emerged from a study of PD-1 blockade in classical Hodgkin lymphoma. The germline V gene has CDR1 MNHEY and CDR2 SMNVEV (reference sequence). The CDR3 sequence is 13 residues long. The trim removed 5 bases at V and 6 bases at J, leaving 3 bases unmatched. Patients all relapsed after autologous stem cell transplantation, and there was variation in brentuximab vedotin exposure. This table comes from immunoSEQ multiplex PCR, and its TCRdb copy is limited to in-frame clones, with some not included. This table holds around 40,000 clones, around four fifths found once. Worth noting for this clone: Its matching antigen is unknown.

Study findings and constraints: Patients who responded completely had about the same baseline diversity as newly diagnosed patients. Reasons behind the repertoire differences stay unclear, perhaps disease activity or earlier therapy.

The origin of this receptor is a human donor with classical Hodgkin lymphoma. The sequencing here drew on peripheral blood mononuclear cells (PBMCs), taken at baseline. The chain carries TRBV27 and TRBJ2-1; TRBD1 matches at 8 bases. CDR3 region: CASSIDRGNEQFF. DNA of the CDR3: TGTGCCAGCAGTATAGACAGGGGCAATGAGCAGTTCTTC.